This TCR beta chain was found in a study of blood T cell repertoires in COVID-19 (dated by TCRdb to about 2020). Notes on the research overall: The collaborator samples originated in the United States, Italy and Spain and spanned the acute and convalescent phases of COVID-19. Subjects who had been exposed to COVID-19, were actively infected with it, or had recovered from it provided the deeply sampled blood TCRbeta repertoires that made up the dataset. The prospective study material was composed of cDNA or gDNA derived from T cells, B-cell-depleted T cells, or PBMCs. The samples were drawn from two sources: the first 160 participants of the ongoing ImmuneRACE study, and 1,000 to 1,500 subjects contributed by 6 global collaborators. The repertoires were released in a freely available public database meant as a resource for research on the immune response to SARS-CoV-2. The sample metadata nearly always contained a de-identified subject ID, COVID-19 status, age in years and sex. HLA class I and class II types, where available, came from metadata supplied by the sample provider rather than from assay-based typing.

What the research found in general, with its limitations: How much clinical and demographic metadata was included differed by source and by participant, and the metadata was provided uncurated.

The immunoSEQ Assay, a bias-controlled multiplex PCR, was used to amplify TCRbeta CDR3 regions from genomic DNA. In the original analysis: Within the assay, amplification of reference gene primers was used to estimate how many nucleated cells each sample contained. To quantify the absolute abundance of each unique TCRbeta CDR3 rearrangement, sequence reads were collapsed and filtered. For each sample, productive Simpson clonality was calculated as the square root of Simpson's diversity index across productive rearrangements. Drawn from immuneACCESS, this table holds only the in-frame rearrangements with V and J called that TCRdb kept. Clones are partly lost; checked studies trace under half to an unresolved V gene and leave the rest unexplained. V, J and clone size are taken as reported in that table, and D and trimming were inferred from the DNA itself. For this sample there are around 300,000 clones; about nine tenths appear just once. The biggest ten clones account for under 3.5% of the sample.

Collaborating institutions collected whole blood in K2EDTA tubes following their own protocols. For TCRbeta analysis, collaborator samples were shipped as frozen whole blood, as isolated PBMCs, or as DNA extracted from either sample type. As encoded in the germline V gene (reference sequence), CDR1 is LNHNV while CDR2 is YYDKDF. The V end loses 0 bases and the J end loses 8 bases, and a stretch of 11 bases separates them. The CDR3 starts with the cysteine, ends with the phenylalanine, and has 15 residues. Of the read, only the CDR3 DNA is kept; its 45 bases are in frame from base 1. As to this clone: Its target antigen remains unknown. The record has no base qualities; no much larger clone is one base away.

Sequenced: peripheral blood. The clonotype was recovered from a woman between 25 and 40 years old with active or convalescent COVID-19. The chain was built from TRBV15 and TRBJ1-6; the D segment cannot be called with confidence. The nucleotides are TGTGCCACCAGCAGAGATCCAGCGGGGTATTCACCCCTCCACTTT. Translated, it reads CATSRDPAGYSPLHF.